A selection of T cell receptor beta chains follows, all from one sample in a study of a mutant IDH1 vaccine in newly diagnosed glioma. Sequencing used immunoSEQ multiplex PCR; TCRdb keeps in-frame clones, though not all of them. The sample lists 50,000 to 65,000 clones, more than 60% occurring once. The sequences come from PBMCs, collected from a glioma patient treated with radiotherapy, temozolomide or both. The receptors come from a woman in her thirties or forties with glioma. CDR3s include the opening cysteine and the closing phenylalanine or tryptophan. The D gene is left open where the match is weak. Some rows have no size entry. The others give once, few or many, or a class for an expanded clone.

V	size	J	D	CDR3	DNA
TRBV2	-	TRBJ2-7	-	CASHSGLDYEQYF	TGTGCCAGCCACTCAGGGCTCGACTACGAGCAGTACTTC
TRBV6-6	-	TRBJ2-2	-	CASSYLPLNTGELFF	TGTGCCAGCAGTTATTTACCGTTAAACACCGGGGAGCTGTTTTTT
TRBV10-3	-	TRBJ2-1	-	CAASRAKEQFF	TGTGCCGCCTCAAGGGCTAAGGAGCAGTTCTTC
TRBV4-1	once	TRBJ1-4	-	CASSLSQQILNEKLFF	TGCGCCAGCAGCCTAAGCCAACAGATCCTTAATGAAAAACTGTTTTTT
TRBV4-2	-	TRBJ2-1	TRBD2	CASSQDPSGIPLEYNEQFF	TGTGCCAGCAGCCAAGATCCCAGCGGGATCCCTTTGGAATACAATGAGCAGTTCTTC
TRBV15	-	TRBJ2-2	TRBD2	CATSSAGGIYTGGELFF	TGTGCCACCAGCAGCGCGGGGGGGATATACACGGGCGGGGAGCTGTTTTTT
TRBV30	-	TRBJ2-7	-	CAWSRGDLAPPYEQYF	TGTGCCTGGAGTAGAGGGGATCTAGCGCCCCCCTACGAGCAGTACTTC
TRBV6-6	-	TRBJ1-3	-	CASSPSLNTIYF	TGTGCCAGCTCCCCTTCTTTGAACACCATATATTTT
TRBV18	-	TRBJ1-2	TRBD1	CASSPDRDYGYTF	TGTGCCAGCTCACCCGACAGGGACTATGGCTACACCTTC
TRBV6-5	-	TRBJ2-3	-	CASSYSGGRDTQYF	TGTGCCAGCAGTTACTCCGGGGGTAGGGATACGCAGTATTTT
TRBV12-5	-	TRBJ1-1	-	CASGLNTEAFF	TGTGCTAGTGGCCTAAACACTGAAGCTTTCTTT
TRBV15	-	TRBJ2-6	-	CATSRGDTSGANVLTF	TGTGCCACCAGCAGAGGGGACACCTCTGGGGCCAACGTCCTGACTTTC
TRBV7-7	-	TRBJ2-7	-	CASSSPPSYEQYF	TGTGCTAGCAGCTCCCCCCCCTCCTACGAGCAGTACTTC
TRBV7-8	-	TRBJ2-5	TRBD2	CASSLVVAGGQETQYF	TGTGCCAGCAGCTTAGTTGTAGCGGGGGGGCAAGAGACCCAGTACTTC
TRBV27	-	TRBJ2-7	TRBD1	CASSLIAGGGGYEQYF	TGTGCCAGCAGTTTAATAGCAGGGGGCGGTGGCTACGAGCAGTACTTC
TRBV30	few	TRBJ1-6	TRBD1	CAWSVDRGTSYNSPLHF	TGTGCCTGGAGTGTAGACAGGGGGACGTCCTATAATTCACCCCTCCACTTT
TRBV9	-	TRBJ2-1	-	CASSGRSYNEQFF	TGTGCCAGCAGCGGTCGGTCCTACAATGAGCAGTTCTTC
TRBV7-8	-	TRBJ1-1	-	CASSFRGTRGHTEAFF	TGTGCCAGCAGCTTCCGGGGAACTCGGGGGCACACTGAAGCTTTCTTT
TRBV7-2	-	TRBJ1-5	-	CASSPRQWGGNQPQHF	TGTGCCAGCAGCCCGAGACAGTGGGGGGGCAATCAGCCCCAGCATTTT
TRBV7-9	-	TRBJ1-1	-	CASSPSGRQTEAFF	TGTGCCAGCAGCCCGTCGGGGAGGCAGACTGAAGCTTTCTTT
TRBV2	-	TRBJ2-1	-	CASSETTSSYNEQFF	TGTGCCAGCAGTGAAACTACGAGCTCCTACAATGAGCAGTTCTTC
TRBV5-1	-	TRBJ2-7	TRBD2	CASSLVAGPFFYEQYF	TGCGCCAGCAGCTTGGTAGCGGGCCCTTTCTTCTACGAGCAGTACTTC
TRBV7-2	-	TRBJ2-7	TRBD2	CASSLVSGGASPYEQYF	TGTGCCAGCAGCTTAGTGAGCGGGGGGGCCAGTCCCTACGAGCAGTACTTC
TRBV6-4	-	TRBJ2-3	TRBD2	CASRKIAGGTDTQYF	TGTGCCAGCAGGAAGATAGCGGGGGGCACAGATACGCAGTATTTT
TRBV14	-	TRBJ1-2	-	CASSQRVGGYTF	TGTGCCAGCAGCCAACGGGTCGGTGGCTACACCTTC
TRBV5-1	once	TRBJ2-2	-	CASSLNGPGELFF	TGCGCCAGCAGCCTCAACGGTCCCGGGGAGCTGTTTTTT
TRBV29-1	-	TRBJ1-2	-	CSVEQRPSYGYTF	TGCAGCGTTGAACAGAGACCTTCCTATGGCTACACCTTC
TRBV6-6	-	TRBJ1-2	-	CASSSGTGAYGYTF	TGTGCCAGCAGTTCTGGGACGGGCGCATATGGCTACACCTTC
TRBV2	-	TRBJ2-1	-	CASRTPPPYNEQFF	TGTGCCAGCAGAACACCTCCTCCGTACAATGAGCAGTTCTTC
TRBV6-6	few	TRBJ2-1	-	CASTGSFQPGNEQFF	TGTGCCAGTACAGGGTCCTTCCAACCTGGCAATGAGCAGTTCTTC
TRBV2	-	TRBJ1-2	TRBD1	CASRPPGQKSGSYTF	TGTGCCAGCAGACCTCCGGGACAGAAGTCGGGAAGCTACACCTTC
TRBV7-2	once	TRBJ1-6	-	CASSLFAGEASYNSPLHF	TGTGCCAGCAGCTTATTTGCCGGGGAGGCCTCCTATAATTCACCCCTCCACTTT
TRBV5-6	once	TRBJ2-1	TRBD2	CASSPGLAGYNEQFF	TGTGCCAGCAGCCCCGGACTAGCGGGCTACAATGAGCAGTTCTTC
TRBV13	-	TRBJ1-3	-	CASSLGPRPGNTIYF	TGTGCCAGCAGCTTAGGGCCCCGCCCCGGAAACACCATATATTTT
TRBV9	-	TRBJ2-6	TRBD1	CASSEGQGAGANVLTF	TGTGCCAGCAGCGAGGGACAGGGGGCTGGGGCCAACGTCCTGACTTTC
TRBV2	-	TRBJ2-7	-	CASSGGILYEQYF	TGTGCCAGCAGTGGGGGTATCCTCTACGAGCAGTACTTC
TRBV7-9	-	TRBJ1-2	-	CASSSADFPAGYTF	TGTGCCAGCAGCTCCGCGGACTTCCCGGCGGGCTACACCTTC
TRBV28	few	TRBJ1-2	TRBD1	CASIPGGASQYGYTF	TGTGCCAGCATACCAGGGGGCGCGTCGCAGTATGGCTACACCTTC
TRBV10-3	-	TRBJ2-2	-	CAISGLSSTGELFF	TGTGCCATCAGTGGCCTTTCTTCCACCGGGGAGCTGTTTTTT
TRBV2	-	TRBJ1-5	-	CASRGGTVGNQPQHF	TGTGCCAGCAGGGGCGGGACGGTGGGGAATCAGCCCCAGCATTTT
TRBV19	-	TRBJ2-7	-	CASSPGRGVFYEQYF	TGTGCCAGTAGTCCGGGGCGGGGAGTCTTTTACGAGCAGTACTTC
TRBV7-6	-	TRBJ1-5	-	CASSPPGYNQPQHF	TGTGCCAGCAGCCCACCCGGTTACAATCAGCCCCAGCATTTT
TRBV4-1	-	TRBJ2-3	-	CASSPHGQGWGDTQYF	TGCGCCAGCAGCCCACATGGGCAGGGCTGGGGAGATACGCAGTATTTT
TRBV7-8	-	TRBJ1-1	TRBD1	CASHRGMGNTEAFF	TGTGCCAGTCACAGGGGAATGGGAAACACTGAAGCTTTCTTT
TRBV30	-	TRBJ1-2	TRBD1	CAWSGGQRTGYTF	TGTGCCTGGAGTGGGGGACAGAGGACCGGCTACACCTTC
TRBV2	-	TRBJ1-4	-	CASSEREKLFF	TGTGCCAGCAGTGAACGGGAAAAACTGTTTTTT
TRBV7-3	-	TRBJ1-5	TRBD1	CASSLTGGNQPQHF	TGTGCCAGCAGCTTGACAGGGGGAAATCAGCCCCAGCATTTT
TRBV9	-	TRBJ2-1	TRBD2	CASSTGLAGVAYNEQFF	TGTGCCAGCAGCACCGGACTAGCGGGGGTGGCCTACAATGAGCAGTTCTTC
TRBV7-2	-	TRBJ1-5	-	CASSLGQNSNQPQHF	TGTGCCAGCAGCTTAGGGCAGAATAGCAATCAGCCCCAGCATTTT
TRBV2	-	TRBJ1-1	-	CASTQDGFEAFF	TGTGCCAGCACCCAGGACGGGTTTGAAGCTTTCTTT
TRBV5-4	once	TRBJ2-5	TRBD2	CASSVPGTSGGSPYF	TGTGCCAGCAGCGTCCCCGGGACTAGCGGGGGGTCCCCGTACTTC
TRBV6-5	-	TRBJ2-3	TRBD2	CASSPRSGGTDTQYF	TGTGCCAGCAGTCCCCGTAGCGGGGGAACAGATACGCAGTATTTT
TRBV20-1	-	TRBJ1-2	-	CSASGGNGYTF	TGCAGTGCTAGTGGTGGTAATGGCTACACCTTC
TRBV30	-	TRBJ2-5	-	CALDGSQETQYF	TGTGCCCTGGACGGCAGTCAAGAGACCCAGTACTTC
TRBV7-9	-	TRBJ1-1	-	CASSQDEGTEAFF	TGTGCCAGCAGCCAAGACGAGGGCACTGAAGCTTTCTTT
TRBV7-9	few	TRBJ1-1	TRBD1	CASSPLQGRGNTEAFF	TGTGCCAGCAGCCCGCTACAGGGGAGGGGGAACACTGAAGCTTTCTTT